This T cell receptor (beta chain) was recorded in a study of T cells after yellow fever vaccination. A universal primer site and UMIs were added as TCR cDNA was made by 5'RACE template switching. TCRdb itself ran the 5' RACE reads through MiXCR, one entry per CDR3 protein. Among about 150,000 distinct CDR3 sequences, approximately 6.6% were seen once, and the ten largest hold more than 0.55%. General study results and limits: Of the clonotypes, a small share occurred in both CD4 and CD8 compartments. Post-booster repertoires contained most primary-vaccination clones again (approximately 97% CD4, around 88% CD8).

V was cut by 6 bases and J by 4 bases, with 12 bases left in between. CDR3 size: 12 residues. CDR1 and CDR2 (germline): DFQATT, SNEGSKA (reference sequence). This clonotype was detected ten times or more. Its cognate antigen is unknown. The sequence was obtained from a man between 25 and 39 years old who received the YFV17D yellow fever vaccine. This sequence joins TRBV20-1 and TRBJ1-2, with D uncertain. This specimen was CD4+ T cells sorted from PBMCs, taken 10 days after the yellow fever booster vaccination. The CDR3 coding sequence is TGCAGTGCCCTGACGGATGGCTATGGCTACACCTTC. It codes for CSALTDGYGYTF.